This T cell receptor (beta chain) was sequenced in a study of identical twins. TCRdb re-called the 5' RACE reads through MiXCR, storing one row per CDR3 protein. The table has roughly 250,000 distinct CDR3 sequences, about 7% seen once; the top ten hold about 3.6%. The CDR3 covers 17 residues. This clonotype was counted many times. The same sample was also used in a study of yellow fever vaccine responses in identical twins.

The sequence was obtained from a woman under 30 in good health. V gene TRBV3-2 combines with J gene TRBJ2-7; the table's D call of TRBD2 was not tested on the DNA. TRBV3-2 is marked as a pseudogene. Sequenced: memory (CD45RO+) T cells sorted from blood. The CDR3, as DNA: TGTGCCAGCAGCCGCTCGGATTTGGGACTAGGGGGATACGAGCAGTACTTC. The encoded protein is CASSRSDLGLGGYEQYF.